Listed below are T cell receptor beta chains from one sample, sequenced in a study. TCRdb called the RT-PCR reads again in MiXCR, with one record for every CDR3 protein. The repertoire holds around 700,000 distinct CDR3 sequences, with approximately 15% as singletons. The specimen was memory CD4+ T cells from blood. Receptor source: a female donor in good health, serving as a healthy control. CDR3s leave out the opening cysteine and the closing phenylalanine or tryptophan.

cdr3_aa: ASSQARTSGGGYYEQY
v_call: TRBV14
j_call: TRBJ2-7

cdr3_aa: ASSQGSGDLREQY
v_call: TRBV4-2
j_call: TRBJ2-7

cdr3_aa: SATPVELTDTQY
v_call: TRBV29-1
j_call: TRBJ2-3

cdr3_aa: ASSPSSYTQY
v_call: TRBV7-3
j_call: TRBJ2-3

cdr3_aa: ASSGTGENQPQH
v_call: TRBV2
j_call: TRBJ1-5

cdr3_aa: ASSFAGASSGNTIY
v_call: TRBV11-2
j_call: TRBJ1-3

cdr3_aa: ASSRYSTGELF
v_call: TRBV9
j_call: TRBJ2-2

cdr3_aa: ASRTRGAGQGEAF
v_call: TRBV6-5
j_call: TRBJ1-1

cdr3_aa: ASSLRQGQDTQY
v_call: TRBV5-1
j_call: TRBJ2-3

cdr3_aa: ASSSLPAGNTEAF
v_call: TRBV7-2
j_call: TRBJ1-1

cdr3_aa: ASSLGRTANEKLF
v_call: TRBV11-2
j_call: TRBJ1-4

cdr3_aa: ASSFRLAGAGELF
v_call: TRBV5-1
j_call: TRBJ2-2

cdr3_aa: ASSLNGGDQPQH
v_call: TRBV5-1
j_call: TRBJ1-5

cdr3_aa: AISTQGGVNSPLH
v_call: TRBV10-3
j_call: TRBJ1-6

cdr3_aa: ATSDSQGITEAF
v_call: TRBV24-1
j_call: TRBJ1-1

cdr3_aa: ASSFMAGPTQETQY
v_call: TRBV5-1
j_call: TRBJ2-5

cdr3_aa: ASSHPKPTDTQY
v_call: TRBV5-4
j_call: TRBJ2-3

cdr3_aa: ASSWGGIDEQY
v_call: TRBV7-9
j_call: TRBJ2-7

cdr3_aa: ASMDRDGPLYFDYEQY
v_call: TRBV7-2
j_call: TRBJ2-7

cdr3_aa: AWSGGDGADTQY
v_call: TRBV30
j_call: TRBJ2-3

cdr3_aa: ASSLSGGGDTQY
v_call: TRBV7-9
j_call: TRBJ2-3

cdr3_aa: ASSAPGTVNYGYT
v_call: TRBV5-8
j_call: TRBJ1-2

cdr3_aa: ASSLQDLNQPQH
v_call: TRBV12-3/TRBV12-4
j_call: TRBJ1-5

cdr3_aa: ASSLNRAGSSYNEQF
v_call: TRBV12-3/TRBV12-4
j_call: TRBJ2-1

cdr3_aa: ASSSTTGEGYGYT
v_call: TRBV6-5
j_call: TRBJ1-2

cdr3_aa: ASSLSLRAYEQY
v_call: TRBV12-3/TRBV12-4
j_call: TRBJ2-7

cdr3_aa: ASSEGHPNYGYT
v_call: TRBV6-4
j_call: TRBJ1-2

cdr3_aa: ASSESNGDTEAF
v_call: TRBV10-2
j_call: TRBJ1-1

cdr3_aa: ASSGWTGSDTQY
v_call: TRBV5-1
j_call: TRBJ2-3

cdr3_aa: ASSLEVGAETQY
v_call: TRBV5-1
j_call: TRBJ2-5

cdr3_aa: SARGHGNSNEQY
v_call: TRBV20-1
j_call: .

cdr3_aa: ASSLLGTDTQPQH
v_call: TRBV28
j_call: TRBJ1-5

cdr3_aa: ASSSQTGQGNTIY
v_call: TRBV7-2
j_call: TRBJ1-3

cdr3_aa: ASSLLTSGGRGLF
v_call: TRBV7-3
j_call: TRBJ2-2

cdr3_aa: ASSFRVGHTGELF
v_call: TRBV7-7
j_call: TRBJ2-2

cdr3_aa: ASSPLGTGAVEAF
v_call: TRBV18
j_call: TRBJ1-1

cdr3_aa: ASSSTSGSTF
v_call: TRBV6-5
j_call: TRBJ2-1

cdr3_aa: ASSSGTGLIYEAF
v_call: TRBV28
j_call: TRBJ1-1

cdr3_aa: SAKGGGGNTEAF
v_call: TRBV20-1
j_call: TRBJ1-1

cdr3_aa: ASSDGSGTGELF
v_call: TRBV6-4
j_call: TRBJ2-2

cdr3_aa: ASSLTRSVETQY
v_call: TRBV28
j_call: TRBJ2-5

cdr3_aa: ASGGSARGQPQH
v_call: TRBV19
j_call: TRBJ1-5

cdr3_aa: ASSSQATSYGYT
v_call: TRBV27
j_call: TRBJ1-2

cdr3_aa: ASSLGPERNEQF
v_call: TRBV7-2
j_call: TRBJ2-1

cdr3_aa: ASSPAGGPNTGELF
v_call: TRBV27
j_call: TRBJ2-2

cdr3_aa: ASSLVWRDGEAF
v_call: TRBV7-2
j_call: TRBJ1-1

cdr3_aa: ASRRSGLAGETQY
v_call: TRBV7-3
j_call: TRBJ2-5

cdr3_aa: ASSLTGQSSYNEQF
v_call: TRBV7-3
j_call: TRBJ2-1

cdr3_aa: ASSPSRDSTSPHEQF
v_call: TRBV11-2
j_call: TRBJ2-1

cdr3_aa: ASRLGGWNRINEQF
v_call: TRBV7-2
j_call: TRBJ2-1

cdr3_aa: ASSQTGGHQPQH
v_call: TRBV12-3/TRBV12-4
j_call: TRBJ1-5

cdr3_aa: SAIDRARSGEQF
v_call: TRBV20-1
j_call: TRBJ2-1

cdr3_aa: ASSLAILRGPYEQY
v_call: TRBV7-6
j_call: TRBJ2-7

cdr3_aa: ASSQPQGLETQY
v_call: TRBV3-1
j_call: TRBJ2-5